This T cell receptor beta chain was identified in a study of OX40 agonist ivuxolimab in advanced cancers. This CDR3 spans 14 amino acids. The V gene's germline CDR1 is KGHSH and CDR2 LQKENI. Trimming stripped 3 bases from V and 5 bases from J, with 10 bases between. Samples were taken at baseline and on day 1 of cycles 4 and 7. Libraries were prepared by immunoSEQ multiplex PCR; TCRdb keeps only in-frame clonotypes and omits some of them. The sample has about 42,000 clones, roughly 84% seen once; the top ten hold less than 15%. The V and J genes are TRBV18 and TRBJ1-4; D is undetermined. Sequences were derived from CD4+ or CD8+ T cells sorted from blood, sampled in a trial of the OX40 agonist ivuxolimab. The source is an adult with an advanced solid tumor such as melanoma, head and neck, liver or kidney cancer. Here the CDR3 reads CASSPQAPNEKLFF. Here the CDR3 DNA reads TGTGCCAGCTCACCCCAGGCCCCGAATGAAAAACTGTTTTTT.